The T cell receptor (beta chain) under discussion was sequenced for a study of blood T cell repertoires in COVID-19. For the study at large: Donors in the United States, Italy and Spain gave samples during acute or convalescent COVID-19. T cells, B-cell-depleted T cells, or PBMCs provided the cDNA or gDNA that served as material.

Sequencing used immunoSEQ multiplex PCR; TCRdb keeps in-frame clones, though not all of them. This table holds 390,000 or so clones, 75% to 90% found once. Sample: peripheral blood. The TCR was taken from a woman aged 30 to 39 with active or convalescent COVID-19.

CDR3 nucleotide sequence: TGTGCCAGCGTTACAGGGGCGCGAAATGAGCAGTTCTTC. This encodes CASVTGARNEQFF. The genes are TRBV6-5 and TRBJ2-1; 7 bases line up with TRBD1. V dropped 8 bases and J dropped 7; count of bases not matched to a gene: 8. Germline V gene data show CDR1 as MNHEY and CDR2 as SVGAGI. The CDR3 length is 13 residues.